The clone carrying this TCR beta chain is termed medium-sized. What it binds is not known. Treatment in this sample: roughly 10-day PBMC culture with coronavirus spike peptide pools or control peptides (ViraFEST assay). V was clipped by 5 bases and J by 4 bases, with 14 bases between them. The CDR3 covers 15 residues. CDR1 and CDR2 (germline): SGHVS, FNYEAQ. These data originate in a study of vaccination and CD4 T cells after COVID-19. Cultured CD4+ T-cell DNA underwent Oncomine TCR Beta short-read sequencing. Using its own MiXCR run on the PCR reads, TCRdb lists one record per CDR3 protein. The repertoire holds 14,000 to 15,000 distinct CDR3 sequences, with 40% to 60% as singletons.

The sample comprised CD4+ T cells from blood, cultured in vitro. The sequence was collected from a human donor who had recovered from COVID-19. V gene TRBV7-6 combines with J gene TRBJ1-4, with TRBD1 as a possible D gene (5 bases). The CDR3 sequence: CASSPIPQGNEKLFF. CDR3 DNA sequence: TGTGCCAGCAGCCCCATCCCCCAGGGTAATGAAAAACTGTTTTTT.